This TCR beta chain came from a study of T-cell memory formation after mild COVID-19 (dated by TCRdb to about 2021). Turning to the overall study: TCR sequence clusters from the two donors were largely donor specific. In two donors, T-cell clones that expanded and contracted after mild COVID-19 were followed by sequencing TCRalpha and TCRbeta repertoires longitudinally. The cohort comprised two young, previously healthy adult volunteers, one female and one male. Beyond this particular receptor, the publication reports: Some responding clones were found in pre-infection memory, which suggests that pre-existing cross-reactive memory T cells took part in the SARS-CoV-2 response. From day 15 to 85, contracting clones showed balanced CD4/CD8 phenotypes, whereas a second wave of clones that expanded from day 15 to 37 leaned towards CD4+. The study covered only a couple of mild cases, and larger cohorts including severe cases with pre-infection samples were considered necessary. SARS-CoV-2 specificity was not confirmed for the second-wave clones peaking on day 37. Contracting CD4+ clones were located mainly in the CM and EM memory subsets, whereas CD8+ clones were found to be enriched in EMRA.

Trimming takes 2 bases from V and 4 bases from J, and the germline ends sit 14 bases apart. CDR1 and CDR2 are read off the germline V gene as MNHEY and SVGAGI. The CDR3 numbers 15 residues from cysteine through phenylalanine. Only the CDR3 region is kept as DNA, spanning 45 bases read in frame from base 1. Sequencing was carried out with an Illumina NovaSeq 6000. Using 5'RACE with constant-segment primers, TCRalpha and TCRbeta cDNA libraries were constructed, with sample barcodes and unique molecular identifiers added in the process. RNA was extracted from every sample with Trizol reagent. Amplification of the libraries took two PCR steps, and the second step added a second sample barcode plus Illumina TruSeq adapters. The libraries were sequenced on an Illumina NovaSeq using 2 x 150 bp paired-end reads. In the paper's pipeline: Demultiplexing of reads and collapsing into UMI-guided consensus sequences were performed with migec v1.2.7. Using mixcr v2.1.11, the UMI consensuses were aligned to TRA and TRB V and J templates and assembled into clonotypes. A clonotype was counted as expanded or contracted only when both edgeR and NoisET called the clonotype significant, with the noise models trained on biological replicates. edgeR calls used a false discovery rate-adjusted p below 0.01 and a log2 fold-change threshold of 1. As an exploratory analysis of dynamics, PCA with hierarchical clustering was applied to max-normalized trajectories of the 1000 most abundant clonotypes. Each responding clone was given a CD4 or CD8 phenotype based on the CD4+ and CD8+ repertoires, which had been sequenced separately. TCRdb reprocessing: public reads trimmed at Q25 with fastp, clones called with MiXCR, in-frame beta chains kept. Identical CDR3 proteins give one entry, which carries the most common genes and DNA. None of the V and J calls come from the authors' own analysis; TCRdb made them. The sample yields some 300,000 distinct CDR3 sequences; around 19% were counted once. Together, the top ten hold about 21% of the sample.

Comments on this clonotype: Its antigen target is currently unknown. No clone much larger than this one lies a single base away; base qualities are absent.

Ficoll-Paque density gradient centrifugation was the method used to isolate PBMCs. Sequenced: PBMCs or a T cell subset sorted from them (not recorded which). The sequence was collected from a man aged 18 to 35 who had mild COVID-19 (a few samples of this study predate the infection). The sample titles of this study are shuffled in the database, so cell type and time point are left out; the donor was told from shared clones. The chain joins TRBV6-5 to TRBJ1-2, with a tentative D gene TRBD1 over 6 matching bases. The CDR3 in this case is CASSYGEGGAYGYTF. The DNA sequence reads TGTGCCAGCAGTTACGGGGAGGGGGGCGCCTATGGCTACACCTTC.